Listed below are T cell receptor beta chains from one sample, sequenced in a study of blood T cell repertoires in COVID-19. Libraries were prepared by immunoSEQ multiplex PCR; TCRdb keeps only in-frame clonotypes and omits some of them. Here the sample spans about 210,000 clones, roughly four fifths being singletons. Material: PBMCs or T cells enriched from blood (not recorded which). These receptors were obtained from a man aged 35-49 years who had recovered from COVID-19. CDR3s include the opening cysteine and the closing phenylalanine or tryptophan. The D gene is left open where the match is weak. A row's size may be missing; if present it is once, few, many or a size class.

>TRBV6-5|13|-|TRBJ2-7|-
CASSYTGAGEQYF
TGTGCCAGCAGTTATACCGGCGCGGGTGAGCAGTACTTC
>TRBV7-9|16|-|TRBJ1-5|TRBD1
CASSSTGGGGNQPQHF
TGTGCCAGCAGCTCGACAGGGGGGGGTGGCAATCAGCCCCAGCATTTT
>TRBV27|15|-|TRBJ1-5|-
CASSLNGAGYQPQHF
TGTGCCAGCAGTTTAAATGGAGCGGGATATCAGCCCCAGCATTTT
>TRBV19|15|-|TRBJ2-1|TRBD2
CASSTTSGGYNEQFF
TGTGCCAGTAGTACGACTAGCGGGGGATACAATGAGCAGTTCTTC
>TRBV4-1|18|-|TRBJ2-7|TRBD2
CASSQDKTQREGYDEQYF
TGCGCCAGCAGCCAAGACAAGACCCAGCGGGAAGGTTACGACGAGCAGTACTTC
>TRBV24-1|14|-|TRBJ1-4|-
CATQESTTNEKLFF
TGTGCCACCCAAGAGAGTACAACTAATGAAAAACTGTTTTTT
>TRBV5-6|16|-|TRBJ1-2|-
CASSPADATTLQGYTF
TGTGCCAGCAGCCCCGCTGATGCGACGACTCTGCAAGGCTACACCTTC
>TRBV2|14|-|TRBJ1-5|-
CASRALGGGQPQHF
TGTGCCAGCAGAGCGTTGGGGGGGGGCCAGCCCCAGCATTTT
>TRBV7-9|15|-|TRBJ1-2|TRBD1
CASSLEDRGLEGYTF
TGTGCCAGCAGCTTAGAGGACAGGGGGCTCGAAGGCTACACCTTC
>TRBV6-1|13|-|TRBJ1-5|-
CASSDMALKPQHF
TGTGCCAGCAGTGACATGGCTCTGAAACCCCAGCATTTT
>TRBV6-1|15|once|TRBJ1-2|-
CASSEAANSNYGYTF
TGTGCCAGCAGTGAAGCAGCTAACTCTAACTATGGCTACACCTTC
>TRBV3-1/TRBV3-2|19|few|TRBJ2-7|-
CASSQDPWGGQASTYEQYF
TGTGCCAGCAGCCAAGATCCATGGGGGGGACAGGCGTCCACCTACGAGCAGTACTTC
>TRBV19|14|once|TRBJ1-1|TRBD1
CASSGTGGWTEAFF
TGTGCCAGTAGCGGGACAGGTGGGTGGACTGAAGCTTTCTTT
>TRBV2|15|-|TRBJ2-7|-
CASSASGGRVHEQYF
TGTGCCAGCAGTGCGTCGGGGGGCAGGGTCCACGAGCAGTACTTC
>TRBV25-1|14|-|TRBJ1-1|-
CASSLRGINTEAFF
TGTGCCAGCAGCCTAAGGGGGATTAACACTGAAGCTTTCTTT
>TRBV2|12|-|TRBJ2-2|-
CASRQFTGELFF
TGTGCCAGCAGGCAGTTTACCGGGGAGCTGTTTTTT
>TRBV3-1/TRBV3-2|19|once|TRBJ1-6|TRBD1
CASSRQFAGTGGYNSPLHF
TGTGCCAGCAGCCGACAATTTGCTGGAACAGGGGGCTATAATTCACCCCTCCACTTT
>TRBV19|15|-|TRBJ1-2|TRBD1
CASTEAGTANYGYTF
TGTGCCAGTACCGAGGCGGGGACAGCCAACTATGGCTACACCTTC
>TRBV7-3|15|-|TRBJ2-2|-
CASSLTGSGTGELFF
TGTGCCAGCAGCTTAACAGGTTCGGGCACCGGGGAGCTGTTTTTT
>TRBV6-2/TRBV6-3|15|-|TRBJ1-1|-
CASSTGGAGRPEAFF
TGTGCCAGCAGCACCGGGGGGGCAGGGCGGCCTGAAGCTTTCTTT
>TRBV12-5|19|-|TRBJ1-6|-
CASGLGQGRGSSYNSPLHF
TGTGCTAGTGGTTTGGGGCAGGGGAGGGGTAGCTCCTATAATTCACCCCTCCACTTT
>TRBV4-2|14|-|TRBJ1-2|TRBD1
CASSPGTGGYGYTF
TGTGCCAGCAGCCCCGGGACAGGGGGCTATGGCTACACCTTC